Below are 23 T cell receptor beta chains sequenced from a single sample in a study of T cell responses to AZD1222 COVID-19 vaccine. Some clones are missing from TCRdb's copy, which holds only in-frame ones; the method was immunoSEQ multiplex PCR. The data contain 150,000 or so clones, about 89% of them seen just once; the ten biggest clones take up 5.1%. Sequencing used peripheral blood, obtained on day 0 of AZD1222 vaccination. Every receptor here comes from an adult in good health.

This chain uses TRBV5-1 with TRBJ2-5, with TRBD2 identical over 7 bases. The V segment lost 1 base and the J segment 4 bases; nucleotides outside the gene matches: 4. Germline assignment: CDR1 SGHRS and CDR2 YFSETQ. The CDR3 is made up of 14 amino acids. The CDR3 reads CASSLTAGAETQYF. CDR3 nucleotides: TGCGCCAGCAGCTTGACGGCGGGAGCAGAGACCCAGTACTTC.

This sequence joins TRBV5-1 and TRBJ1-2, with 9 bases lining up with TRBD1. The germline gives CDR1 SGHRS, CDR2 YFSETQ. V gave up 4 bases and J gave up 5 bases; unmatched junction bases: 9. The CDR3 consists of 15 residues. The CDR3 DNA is TGCGCCAGCAGCCCTTCCGGGACAGGGTTTTATGGCTACACCTTC. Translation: CASSPSGTGFYGYTF. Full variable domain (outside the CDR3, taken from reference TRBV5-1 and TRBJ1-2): KAGVTQTPRYLIKTRGQQVTLSCSPISGHRSVSWYQQTPGQGLQFLFEYFSETQRNKGNFPGRFSGRQFSNSRSEMNVSTLELGDSALYLCASSPSGTGFYGYTFGSGTRLTVV.

CDR3 loop: CASRRGGSGFSYEQYF. Written as DNA, the CDR3 is TGTGCCAGCAGGCGGGGGGGTAGCGGATTCTCCTACGAGCAGTACTTC. The rearrangement uses TRBV28 and TRBJ2-7, with 9 bases matching TRBD2. CDR1 is MDHEN, CDR2 SYDVKM, per germline. After removal of 6 bases from V and 0 bases from J, the junction contained 9 bases not matched to a gene. This CDR3 region has 16 residues.

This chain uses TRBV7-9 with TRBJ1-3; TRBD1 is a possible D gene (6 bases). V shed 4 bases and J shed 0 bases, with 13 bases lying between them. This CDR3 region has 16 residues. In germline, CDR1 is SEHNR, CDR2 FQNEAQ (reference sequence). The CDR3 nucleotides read TGTGCCAGCAGCTACCGGGACACGAGCTCTGGAAACACCATATATTTT. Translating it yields CASSYRDTSSGNTIYF.

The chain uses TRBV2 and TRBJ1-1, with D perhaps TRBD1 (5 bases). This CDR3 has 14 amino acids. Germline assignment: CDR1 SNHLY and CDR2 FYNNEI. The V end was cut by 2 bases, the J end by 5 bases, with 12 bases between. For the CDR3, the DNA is TGTGCCAGCAGTGAAAAGGGGTGGTTTACTGAAGCTTTCTTT. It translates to CASSEKGWFTEAFF.

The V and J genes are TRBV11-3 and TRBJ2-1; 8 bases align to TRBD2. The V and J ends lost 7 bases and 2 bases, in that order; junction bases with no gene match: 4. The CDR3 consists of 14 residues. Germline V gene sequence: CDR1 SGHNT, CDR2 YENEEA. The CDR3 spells CASTRGGTYNEQFF. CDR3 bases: TGTGCCAGCACCCGGGGGGGAACCTACAATGAGCAGTTCTTC.

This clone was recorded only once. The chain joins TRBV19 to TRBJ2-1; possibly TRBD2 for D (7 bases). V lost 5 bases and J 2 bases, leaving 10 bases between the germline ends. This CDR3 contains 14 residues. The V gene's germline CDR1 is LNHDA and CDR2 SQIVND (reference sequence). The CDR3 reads CASSWGGAYNEQFF. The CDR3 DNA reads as TGTGCCAGTAGTTGGGGGGGCGCCTACAATGAGCAGTTCTTC.

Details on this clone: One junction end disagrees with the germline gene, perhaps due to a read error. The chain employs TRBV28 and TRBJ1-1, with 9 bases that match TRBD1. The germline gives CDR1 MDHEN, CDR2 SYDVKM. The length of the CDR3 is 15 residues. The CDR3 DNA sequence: TGTGCCAGCAGTTTCCCCGGGACAGGGAACGCTGAAGCTTTCTTT. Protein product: CASSFPGTGNAEAFF.

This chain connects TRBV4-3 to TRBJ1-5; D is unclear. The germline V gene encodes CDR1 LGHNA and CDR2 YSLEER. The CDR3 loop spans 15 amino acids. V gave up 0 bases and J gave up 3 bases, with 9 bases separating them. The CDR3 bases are TGCGCCAGCAGCCAAGATCTCCTCGCCAATCAGCCCCAGCATTTT. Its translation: CASSQDLLANQPQHF.

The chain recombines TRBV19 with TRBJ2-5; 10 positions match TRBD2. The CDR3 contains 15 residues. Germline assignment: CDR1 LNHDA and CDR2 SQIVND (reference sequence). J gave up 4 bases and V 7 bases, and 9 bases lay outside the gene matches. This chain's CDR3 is CASNPTSGIRETQYF. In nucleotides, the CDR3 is TGTGCCAGTAACCCAACTAGCGGGATAAGAGAGACCCAGTACTTC. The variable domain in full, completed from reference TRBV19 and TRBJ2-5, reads DGGITQSPKYLFRKEGQNVTLSCEQNLNHDAMYWYRQDPGQGLRLIYYSQIVNDFQKGDIAEGYSVSREKKESFPLTVTSAQKNPTAFYLCASNPTSGIRETQYFGPGTRLLVL.

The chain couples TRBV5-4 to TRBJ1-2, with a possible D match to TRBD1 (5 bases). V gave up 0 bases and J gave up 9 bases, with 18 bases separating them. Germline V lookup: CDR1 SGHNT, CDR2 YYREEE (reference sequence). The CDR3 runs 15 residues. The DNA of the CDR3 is TGTGCCAGCAGCTTGGAGCACTTAGGGGTTGGACGCTACACCTTC. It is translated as CASSLEHLGVGRYTF.

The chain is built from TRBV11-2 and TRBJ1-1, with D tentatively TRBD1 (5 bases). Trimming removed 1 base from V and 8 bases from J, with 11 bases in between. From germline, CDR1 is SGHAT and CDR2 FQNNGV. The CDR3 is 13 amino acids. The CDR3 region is CASSLAQGGEAFF. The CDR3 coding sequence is TGTGCCAGCAGCTTAGCCCAGGGAGGAGAAGCTTTCTTT.

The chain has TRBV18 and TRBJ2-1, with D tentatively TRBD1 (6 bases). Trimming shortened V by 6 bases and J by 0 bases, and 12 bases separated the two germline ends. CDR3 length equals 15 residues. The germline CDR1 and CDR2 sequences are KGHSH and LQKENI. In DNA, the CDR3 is TGTGCCAGCTCGGGGAACAGGGACTCCTACAATGAGCAGTTCTTC. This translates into CASSGNRDSYNEQFF.

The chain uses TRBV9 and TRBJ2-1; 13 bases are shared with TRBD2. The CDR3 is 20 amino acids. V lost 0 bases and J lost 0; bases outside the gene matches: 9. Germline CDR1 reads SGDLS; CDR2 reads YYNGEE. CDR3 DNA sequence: TGTGCCAGCAGCGTAGGTTTGGGACTAGCGGGGTTAAGCTCCTACAATGAGCAGTTCTTC. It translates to CASSVGLGLAGLSSYNEQFF.

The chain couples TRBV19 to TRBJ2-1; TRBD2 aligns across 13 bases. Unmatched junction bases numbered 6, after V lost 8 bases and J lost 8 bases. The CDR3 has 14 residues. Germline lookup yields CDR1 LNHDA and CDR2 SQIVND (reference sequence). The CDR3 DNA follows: TGTGCCAGTCGGACTAGCGGGAGTTACTATGAGCAGTTCTTC. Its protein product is CASRTSGSYYEQFF.

The DNA for the CDR3 is TGCGCCAGCAGCTTGTTGGGAAATGAGCAGTTCTTC. Amino acids: CASSLLGNEQFF. V gene TRBV5-1 combines with J gene TRBJ2-1; D remains ambiguous. Germline assignment: CDR1 SGHRS and CDR2 YFSETQ. Trimming took off 1 base at V and 7 bases at J, with 6 bases between the two ends. This CDR3 is built from 12 residues.

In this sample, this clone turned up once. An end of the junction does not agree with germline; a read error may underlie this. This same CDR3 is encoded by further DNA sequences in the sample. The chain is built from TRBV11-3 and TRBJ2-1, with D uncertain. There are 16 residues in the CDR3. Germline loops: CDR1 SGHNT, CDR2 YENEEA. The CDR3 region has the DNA TGTGCCAGCAGTTTAGTTGGCGGCCTCTCCTACAATGAGCAGTTCTTC. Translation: CASSLVGGLSYNEQFF.

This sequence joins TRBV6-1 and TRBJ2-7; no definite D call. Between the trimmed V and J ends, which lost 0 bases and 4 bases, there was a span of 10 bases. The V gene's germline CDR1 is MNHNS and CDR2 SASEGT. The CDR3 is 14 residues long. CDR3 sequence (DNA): TGTGCCAGCAGTGAAGCGCCAGTCGGGTACGAGCAGTACTTC. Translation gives CASSEAPVGYEQYF.

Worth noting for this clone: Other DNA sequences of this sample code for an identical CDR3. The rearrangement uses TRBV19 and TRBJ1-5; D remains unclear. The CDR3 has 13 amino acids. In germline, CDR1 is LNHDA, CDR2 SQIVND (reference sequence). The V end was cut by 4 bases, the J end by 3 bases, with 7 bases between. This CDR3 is CASSTGINQPQHF. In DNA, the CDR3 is TGTGCCAGTAGTACAGGAATCAATCAGCCCCAGCATTTT.

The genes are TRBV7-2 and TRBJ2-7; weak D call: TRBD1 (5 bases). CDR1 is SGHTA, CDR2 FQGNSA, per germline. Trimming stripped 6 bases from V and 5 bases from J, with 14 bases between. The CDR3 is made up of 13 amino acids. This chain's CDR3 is CASSPTRVNEQYF. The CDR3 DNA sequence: TGTGCCAGCAGTCCGACCAGGGTCAACGAGCAGTACTTC.

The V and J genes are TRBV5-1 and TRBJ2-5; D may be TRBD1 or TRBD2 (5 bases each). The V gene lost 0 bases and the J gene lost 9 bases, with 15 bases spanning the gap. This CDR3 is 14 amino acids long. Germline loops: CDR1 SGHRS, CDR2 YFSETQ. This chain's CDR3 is CASSLGSGARSQYF. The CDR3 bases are TGCGCCAGCAGCTTGGGATCCGGGGCCAGGTCCCAGTACTTC. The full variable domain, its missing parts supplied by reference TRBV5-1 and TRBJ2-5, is KAGVTQTPRYLIKTRGQQVTLSCSPISGHRSVSWYQQTPGQGLQFLFEYFSETQRNKGNFPGRFSGRQFSNSRSEMNVSTLELGDSALYLCASSLGSGARSQYFGPGTRLLVL.

For the CDR3, the DNA is TGTGCCAGCAGCTTAGAGGGACTAGCGGCCGGCGGGGCCCAGTACTTC. The encoded protein is CASSLEGLAAGGAQYF. V usage is TRBV7-2 and J usage is TRBJ2-5, with 11 bases fitting TRBD2. Germline assignment: CDR1 SGHTA and CDR2 FQGNSA. V was pared by 1 base and J by 9 bases, with 10 bases of the junction left unmatched. The CDR3 loop spans 16 amino acids.

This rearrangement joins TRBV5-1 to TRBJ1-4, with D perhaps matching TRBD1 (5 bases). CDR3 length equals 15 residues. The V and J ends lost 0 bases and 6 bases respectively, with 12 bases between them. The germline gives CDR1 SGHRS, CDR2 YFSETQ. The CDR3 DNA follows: TGCGCCAGCAGCTTGGGGCAGGGTGCCGATGAAAAACTGTTTTTT. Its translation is CASSLGQGADEKLFF. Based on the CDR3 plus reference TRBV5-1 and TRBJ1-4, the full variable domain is KAGVTQTPRYLIKTRGQQVTLSCSPISGHRSVSWYQQTPGQGLQFLFEYFSETQRNKGNFPGRFSGRQFSNSRSEMNVSTLELGDSALYLCASSLGQGADEKLFFGSGTQLSVL.